Here is one T cell receptor beta chain with its context. The antigen is undetermined. This entry is derived from a study of cytomegalovirus exposure and HLA in healthy donors. Clones were read by immunoSEQ multiplex PCR, and TCRdb kept only the in-frame ones, dropping some. The table lists about 120,000 clones, over 65% of them singletons. The donors were members of the roughly 130-subject validation cohort (separate from the 666-subject first cohort). The CDR3 totals 14 residues. The J segment lost 4 bases and the V segment lost 2 bases, leaving 3 bases of the junction unmatched. CDR1 and CDR2 (germline): MNHEY, SVGAGI. Study results and caveats: The study listed about 150 cytomegalovirus-associated TCR beta chains.

Material for sequencing was PBMCs. The clonotype originates from a woman in her twenties or thirties in good health and CMV-seronegative. The chain links TRBV6-5 to TRBJ2-5, with 8 bases matching TRBD1. The CDR3 region is CASSYRTGLETQYF. The CDR3 nucleotides read TGTGCCAGCAGTTACCGGACAGGGTTAGAGACCCAGTACTTC.